This T cell receptor beta chain was recorded in a study of control samples from healthy donors and cancer patients. Data came from immunoSEQ multiplex PCR; TCRdb stores just in-frame clones and leaves some out. The table has 30,000 to 35,000 clones, roughly nine tenths seen once; the top ten hold 1.6%. The CDR3 has 13 residues. V was trimmed by 1 base and J by 4 bases, leaving 5 bases between them. In germline, CDR1 is SGHRS, CDR2 YFSETQ. The chain couples TRBV5-1 to TRBJ2-2, with D maybe TRBD1 (5 bases). The receptor comes from a woman in her 40s with lung cancer. The sample taken for sequencing was PBMCs. CDR3 DNA sequence: TGCGCCAGCAGCTTGACAGGCACCGGGGAGCTGTTTTTT. Translated: CASSLTGTGELFF.